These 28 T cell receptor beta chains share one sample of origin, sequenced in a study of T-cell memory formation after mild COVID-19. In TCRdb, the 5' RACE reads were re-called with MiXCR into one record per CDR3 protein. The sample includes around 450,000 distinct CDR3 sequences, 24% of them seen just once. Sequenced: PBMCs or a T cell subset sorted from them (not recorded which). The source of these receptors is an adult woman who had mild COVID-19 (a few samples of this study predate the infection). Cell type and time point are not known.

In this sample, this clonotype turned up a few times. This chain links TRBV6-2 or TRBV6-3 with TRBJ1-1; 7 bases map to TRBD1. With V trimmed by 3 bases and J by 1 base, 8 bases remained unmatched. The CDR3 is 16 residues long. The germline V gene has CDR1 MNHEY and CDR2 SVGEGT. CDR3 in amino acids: CASSYVTGQANTEAFF. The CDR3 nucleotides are TGTGCCAGCAGTTATGTAACTGGACAGGCGAACACTGAAGCTTTCTTT.

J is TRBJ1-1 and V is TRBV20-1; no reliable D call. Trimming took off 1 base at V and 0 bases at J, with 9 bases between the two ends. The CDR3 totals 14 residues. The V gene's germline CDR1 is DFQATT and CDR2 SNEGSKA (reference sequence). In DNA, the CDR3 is TGCAGTGCTAGAGCGGCCAGAATGAACACTGAAGCTTTCTTT. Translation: CSARAARMNTEAFF.

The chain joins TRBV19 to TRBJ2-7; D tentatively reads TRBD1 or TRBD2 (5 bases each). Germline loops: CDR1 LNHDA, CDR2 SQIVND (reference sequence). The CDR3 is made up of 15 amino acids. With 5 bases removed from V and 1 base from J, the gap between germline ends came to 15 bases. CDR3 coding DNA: TGTGCCAGTAGTCCTGCCGGGACCGCTTCCTACGAGCAGTACTTC. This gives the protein CASSPAGTASYEQYF.

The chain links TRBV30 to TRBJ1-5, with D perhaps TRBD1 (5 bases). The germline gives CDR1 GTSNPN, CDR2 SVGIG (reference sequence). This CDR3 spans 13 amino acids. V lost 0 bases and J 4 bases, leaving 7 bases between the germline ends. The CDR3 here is CAWSVRQNQPQHF. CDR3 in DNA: TGTGCCTGGAGTGTCAGACAGAATCAGCCCCAGCATTTT.

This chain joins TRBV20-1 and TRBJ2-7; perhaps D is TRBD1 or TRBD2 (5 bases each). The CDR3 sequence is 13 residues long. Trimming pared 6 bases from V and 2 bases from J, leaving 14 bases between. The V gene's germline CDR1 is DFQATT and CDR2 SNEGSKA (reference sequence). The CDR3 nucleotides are TGCAGTGCCGACGGGGACCGAACCTACGAGCAGTACTTC. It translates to CSADGDRTYEQYF.

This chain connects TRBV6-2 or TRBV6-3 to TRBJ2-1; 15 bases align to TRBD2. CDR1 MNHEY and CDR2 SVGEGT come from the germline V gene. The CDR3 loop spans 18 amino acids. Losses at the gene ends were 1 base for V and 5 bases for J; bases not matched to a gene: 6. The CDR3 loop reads CASSYLGLAGGYDNEQFF. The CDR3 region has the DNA TGTGCCAGCAGTTACTTGGGACTAGCGGGAGGTTACGACAATGAGCAGTTCTTC.

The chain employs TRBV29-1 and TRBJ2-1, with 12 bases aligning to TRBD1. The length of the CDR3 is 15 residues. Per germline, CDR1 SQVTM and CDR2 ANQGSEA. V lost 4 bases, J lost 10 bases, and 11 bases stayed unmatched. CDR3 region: CSVGVPGQGAREQFF. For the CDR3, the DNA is TGCAGCGTTGGAGTCCCGGGACAGGGGGCTAGGGAGCAGTTCTTC.

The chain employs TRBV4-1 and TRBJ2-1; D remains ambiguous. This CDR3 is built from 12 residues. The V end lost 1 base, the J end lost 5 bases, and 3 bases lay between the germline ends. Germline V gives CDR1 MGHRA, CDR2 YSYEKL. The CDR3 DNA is TGCGCCAGCAGCCAAGTCCACAATGAGCAGTTCTTC. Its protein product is CASSQVHNEQFF.

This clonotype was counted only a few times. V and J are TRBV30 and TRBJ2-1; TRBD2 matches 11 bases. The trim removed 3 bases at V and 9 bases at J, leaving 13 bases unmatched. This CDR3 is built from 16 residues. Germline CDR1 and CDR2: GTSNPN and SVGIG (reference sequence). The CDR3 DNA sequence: TGTGCCTGGAGCTCTAAACTAGCGGGAGTTTTGGGTGAGCAGTTCTTC. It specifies CAWSSKLAGVLGEQFF.

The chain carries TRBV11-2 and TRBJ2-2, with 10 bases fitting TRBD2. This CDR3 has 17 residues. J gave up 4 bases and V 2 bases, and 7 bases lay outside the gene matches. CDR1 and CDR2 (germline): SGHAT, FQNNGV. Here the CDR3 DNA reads TGTGCCAGCAGCTTATGGGCTAGCGGGAGTAGCACCGGGGAGCTGTTTTTT. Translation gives CASSLWASGSSTGELFF.

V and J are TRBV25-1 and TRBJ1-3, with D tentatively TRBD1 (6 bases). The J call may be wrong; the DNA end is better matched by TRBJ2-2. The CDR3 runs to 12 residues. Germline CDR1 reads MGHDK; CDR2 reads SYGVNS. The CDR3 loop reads CASSESTGLLFF. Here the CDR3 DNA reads TGTGCCAGCAGTGAGTCGACAGGTCTCCTGTTTTTT.

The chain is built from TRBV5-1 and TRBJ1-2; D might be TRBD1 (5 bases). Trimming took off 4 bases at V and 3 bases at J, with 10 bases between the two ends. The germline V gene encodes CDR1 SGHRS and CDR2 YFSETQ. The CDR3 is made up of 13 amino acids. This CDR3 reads CASSTPGDYGYTF. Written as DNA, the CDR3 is TGCGCCAGCAGCACACCGGGGGACTATGGCTACACCTTC. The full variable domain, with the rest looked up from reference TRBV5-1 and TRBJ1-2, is KAGVTQTPRYLIKTRGQQVTLSCSPISGHRSVSWYQQTPGQGLQFLFEYFSETQRNKGNFPGRFSGRQFSNSRSEMNVSTLELGDSALYLCASSTPGDYGYTFGSGTRLTVV.

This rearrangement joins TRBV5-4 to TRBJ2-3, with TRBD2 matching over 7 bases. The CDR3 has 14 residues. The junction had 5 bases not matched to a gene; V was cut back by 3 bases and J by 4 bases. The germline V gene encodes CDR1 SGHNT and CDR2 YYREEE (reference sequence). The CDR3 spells CASSSQRGADTQYF. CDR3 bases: TGTGCCAGCAGCTCTCAGCGGGGCGCAGATACGCAGTATTTT.

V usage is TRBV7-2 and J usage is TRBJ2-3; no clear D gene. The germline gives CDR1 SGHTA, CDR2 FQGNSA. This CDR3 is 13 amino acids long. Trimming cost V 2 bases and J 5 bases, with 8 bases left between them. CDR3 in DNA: TGTGCCAGCAGCTTACTAGGTTTAGATACGCAGTATTTT. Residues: CASSLLGLDTQYF.

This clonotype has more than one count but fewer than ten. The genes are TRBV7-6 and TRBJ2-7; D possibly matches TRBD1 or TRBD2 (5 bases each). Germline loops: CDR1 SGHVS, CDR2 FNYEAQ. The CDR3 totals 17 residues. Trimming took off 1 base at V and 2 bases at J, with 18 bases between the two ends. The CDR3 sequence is CASSLEGPLGGPYEQYF. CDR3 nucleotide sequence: TGTGCCAGCAGCTTAGAGGGCCCTCTTGGGGGACCCTACGAGCAGTACTTC.

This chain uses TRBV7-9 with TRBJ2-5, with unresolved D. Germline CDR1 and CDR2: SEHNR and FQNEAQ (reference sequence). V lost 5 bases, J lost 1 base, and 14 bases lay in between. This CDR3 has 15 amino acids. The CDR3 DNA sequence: TGTGCCAGCAGCCGTAACAGCCACAGCCAAGAGACCCAGTACTTC. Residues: CASSRNSHSQETQYF.

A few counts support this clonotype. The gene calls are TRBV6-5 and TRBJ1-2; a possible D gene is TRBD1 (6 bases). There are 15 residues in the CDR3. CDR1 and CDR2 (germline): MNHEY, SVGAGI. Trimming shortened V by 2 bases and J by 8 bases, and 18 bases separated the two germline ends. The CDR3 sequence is CASSYNPQGGRGYTF. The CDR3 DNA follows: TGTGCCAGCAGTTACAACCCACAGGGCGGTAGGGGCTACACCTTC.

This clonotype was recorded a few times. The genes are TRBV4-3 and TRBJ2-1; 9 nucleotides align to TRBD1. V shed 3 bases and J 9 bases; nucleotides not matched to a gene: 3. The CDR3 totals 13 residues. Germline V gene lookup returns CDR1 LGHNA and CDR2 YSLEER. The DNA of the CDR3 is TGCGCCAGCAGCCAGGACAGGGGAGTTGAGCAGTTCTTC. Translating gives CASSQDRGVEQFF.

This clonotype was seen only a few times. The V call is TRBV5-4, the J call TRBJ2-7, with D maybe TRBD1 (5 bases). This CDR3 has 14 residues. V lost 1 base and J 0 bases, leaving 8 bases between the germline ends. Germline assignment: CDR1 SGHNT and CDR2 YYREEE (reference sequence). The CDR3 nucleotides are TGTGCCAGCAGCTTGAGGGGCGCCTCCTACGAGCAGTACTTC. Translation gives CASSLRGASYEQYF.

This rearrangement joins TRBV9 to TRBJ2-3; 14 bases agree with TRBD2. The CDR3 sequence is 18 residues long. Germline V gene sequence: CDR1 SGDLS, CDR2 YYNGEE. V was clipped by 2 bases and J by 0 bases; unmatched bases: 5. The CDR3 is CASSVLTSGGASTDTQYF. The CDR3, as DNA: TGTGCCAGCAGCGTTTTGACTAGCGGGGGGGCGAGCACAGATACGCAGTATTTT.

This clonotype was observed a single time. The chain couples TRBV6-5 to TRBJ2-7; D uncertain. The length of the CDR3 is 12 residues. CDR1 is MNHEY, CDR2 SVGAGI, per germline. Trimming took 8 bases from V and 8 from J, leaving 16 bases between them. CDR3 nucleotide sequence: TGTGCCAGCCTCGGCGAGTTCGGAAAGCAGTACTTC. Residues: CASLGEFGKQYF.

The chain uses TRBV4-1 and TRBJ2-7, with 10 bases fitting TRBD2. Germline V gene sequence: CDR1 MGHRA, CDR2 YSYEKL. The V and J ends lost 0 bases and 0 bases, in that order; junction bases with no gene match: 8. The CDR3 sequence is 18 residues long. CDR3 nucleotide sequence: TGCGCCAGCAGCCAAGAATGGCTAGCGGGGGCATACTCCTACGAGCAGTACTTC. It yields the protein CASSQEWLAGAYSYEQYF.

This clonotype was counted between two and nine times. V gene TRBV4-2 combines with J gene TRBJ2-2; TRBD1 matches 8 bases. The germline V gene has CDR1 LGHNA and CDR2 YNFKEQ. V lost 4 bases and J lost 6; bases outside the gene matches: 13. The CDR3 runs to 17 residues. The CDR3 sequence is CASSPRLRQGTPGELFF. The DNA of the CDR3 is TGTGCCAGCAGCCCGCGCCTTCGACAGGGGACTCCCGGGGAGCTGTTTTTT.

The CDR3 loop reads CATSGNREEQFF. In DNA form, the CDR3 reads TGTGCCACCAGTGGGAACCGGGAAGAGCAGTTCTTC. The chain links TRBV24-1 to TRBJ2-1; a weak D match, TRBD2 (5 bases). The CDR3 sequence is 12 residues long. V lost 5 bases and J 10 bases, leaving 11 bases between the germline ends. The germline V gene encodes CDR1 KGHDR and CDR2 SFDVKD.

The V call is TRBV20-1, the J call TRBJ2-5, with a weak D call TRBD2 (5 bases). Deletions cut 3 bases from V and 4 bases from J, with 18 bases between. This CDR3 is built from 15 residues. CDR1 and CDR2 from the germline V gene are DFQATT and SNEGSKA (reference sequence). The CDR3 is CSARRWDPGIETQYF. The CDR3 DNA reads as TGCAGTGCTAGGCGCTGGGATCCGGGAATAGAGACCCAGTACTTC.

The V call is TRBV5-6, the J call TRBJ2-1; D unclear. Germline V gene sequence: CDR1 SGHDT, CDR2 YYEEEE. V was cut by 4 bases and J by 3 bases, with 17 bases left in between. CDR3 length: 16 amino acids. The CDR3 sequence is CASSKMGLPLYNEQFF. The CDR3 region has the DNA TGTGCCAGCAGCAAGATGGGCCTGCCCCTCTACAATGAGCAGTTCTTC.

CDR3 region: CAIRAWNSSGQFF. The CDR3 bases are TGTGCCATCAGGGCCTGGAACAGTTCAGGGCAGTTCTTC. V and J are TRBV10-3 and TRBJ2-1; D is undetermined. Trimming took 6 bases from V and 12 from J, leaving 18 bases between them. CDR1 and CDR2 (germline): ENHRY, SYGVKD. The CDR3 spans 13 residues.

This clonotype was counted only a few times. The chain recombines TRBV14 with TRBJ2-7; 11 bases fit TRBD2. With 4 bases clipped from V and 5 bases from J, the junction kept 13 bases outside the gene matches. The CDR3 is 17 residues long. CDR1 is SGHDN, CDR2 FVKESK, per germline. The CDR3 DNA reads TGTGCCAGCAGCCCATTACTAGCGGGAGATCACAAGGACGAGCAGTACTTC. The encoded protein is CASSPLLAGDHKDEQYF. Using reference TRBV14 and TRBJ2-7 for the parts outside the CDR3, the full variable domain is EAGVTQFPSHSVIEKGQTVTLRCDPISGHDNLYWYRRVMGKEIKFLLHFVKESKQDESGMPNNRFLAERTGGTYSTLKVQPAELEDSGVYFCASSPLLAGDHKDEQYFGPGTRLTVT.